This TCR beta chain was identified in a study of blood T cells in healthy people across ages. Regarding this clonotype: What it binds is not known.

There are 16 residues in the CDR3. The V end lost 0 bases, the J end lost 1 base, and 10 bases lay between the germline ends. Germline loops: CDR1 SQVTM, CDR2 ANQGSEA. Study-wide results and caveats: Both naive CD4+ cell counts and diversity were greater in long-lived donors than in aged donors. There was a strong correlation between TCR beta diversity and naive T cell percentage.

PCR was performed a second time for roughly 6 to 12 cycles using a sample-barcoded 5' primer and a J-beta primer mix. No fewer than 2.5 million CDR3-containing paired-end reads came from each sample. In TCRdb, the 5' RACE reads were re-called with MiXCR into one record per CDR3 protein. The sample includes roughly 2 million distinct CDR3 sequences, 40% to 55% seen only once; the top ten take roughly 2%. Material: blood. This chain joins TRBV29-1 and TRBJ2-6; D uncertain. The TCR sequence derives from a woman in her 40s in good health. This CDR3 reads CSVEDLDRSGANVLTF. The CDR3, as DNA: TGCAGCGTTGAAGATCTTGACCGGTCTGGGGCCAACGTCCTGACTTTC.